The clone carrying this T cell receptor beta chain was observed at least ten times. The data originate from a study of spatial heterogeneity in lung cancer. The ends were cut back, 5 bases at V and 4 bases at J, with 17 bases in the middle. CDR3 length: 15 residues. Per germline, CDR1 SNHLY and CDR2 FYNNEI. TCRdb ran MiXCR on the 5' RACE reads and lists one entry per CDR3 protein. The sample has some 15,000 distinct CDR3 sequences, 7.5% to 8.5% seen once. Stated time point: sample taken at primary tumor resection. The input material, whole RNA from tumor, nontumor lung or frozen PBMC, was sequenced unsorted.

The chain joins TRBV2 to TRBJ2-5; a weak D match, TRBD2 (6 bases). The sample in question was PBMCs, obtained at surgery. This sequence was found in a female donor with early-stage non-small cell lung cancer. In DNA, the CDR3 is TGTGCCAGCAGTCCCCCCCGGGGAGGTTTAGAGACCCAGTACTTC. It yields the protein CASSPPRGGLETQYF.